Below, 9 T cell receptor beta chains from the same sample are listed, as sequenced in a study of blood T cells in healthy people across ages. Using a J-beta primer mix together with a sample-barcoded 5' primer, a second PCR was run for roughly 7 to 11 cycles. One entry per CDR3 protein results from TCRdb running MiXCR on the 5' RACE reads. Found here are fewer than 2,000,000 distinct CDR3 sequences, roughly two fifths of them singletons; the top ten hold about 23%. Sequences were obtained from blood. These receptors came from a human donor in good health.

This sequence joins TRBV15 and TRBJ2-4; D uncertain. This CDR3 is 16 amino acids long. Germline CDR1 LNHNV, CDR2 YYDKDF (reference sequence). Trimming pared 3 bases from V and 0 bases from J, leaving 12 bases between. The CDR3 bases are TGTGCCACCAGCAGGCCCATACCCTTAGCCAAAAACATTCAGTACTTC. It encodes CATSRPIPLAKNIQYF.

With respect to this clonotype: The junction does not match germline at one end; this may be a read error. The chain's CDR3 is CASSLASGSTDTRYF. CDR3 nucleotides: TGTGCCAGCAGCTTAGCTAGCGGGAGCACAGATACGCGGTATTTT. The rearrangement links TRBV7-6 to TRBJ2-3, with 9 bases aligning to TRBD2. The CDR3 sequence is 15 residues long. The germline CDR1 and CDR2 sequences are SGHVS and FNYEAQ.

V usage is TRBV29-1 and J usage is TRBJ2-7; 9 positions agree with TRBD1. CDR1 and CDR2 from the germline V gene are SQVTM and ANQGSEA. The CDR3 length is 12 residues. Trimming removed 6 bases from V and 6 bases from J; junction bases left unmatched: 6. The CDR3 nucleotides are TGCAGCGTGGGGGACAGGGTGACCGAGCAGTACTTC. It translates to CSVGDRVTEQYF.

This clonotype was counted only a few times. The CDR3: CASSLFWDGQYF. As DNA, the CDR3 is TGTGCCAGCAGTTTATTTTGGGACGGGCAGTACTTC. V is TRBV12-3 or TRBV12-4 and J is TRBJ2-5; D is tentatively TRBD1 or TRBD2 (5 bases each). Trimming removed 2 bases from V and 11 bases from J, with 12 bases in between. The CDR3 totals 12 residues.

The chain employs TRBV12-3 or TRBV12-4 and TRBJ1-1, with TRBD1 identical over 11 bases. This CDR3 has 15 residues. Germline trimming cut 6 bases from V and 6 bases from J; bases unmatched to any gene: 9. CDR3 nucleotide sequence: TGTGCCAGCAGAGCCCTAGGGACAGGGGGAGCTGAAGCTTTCTTT. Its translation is CASRALGTGGAEAFF.

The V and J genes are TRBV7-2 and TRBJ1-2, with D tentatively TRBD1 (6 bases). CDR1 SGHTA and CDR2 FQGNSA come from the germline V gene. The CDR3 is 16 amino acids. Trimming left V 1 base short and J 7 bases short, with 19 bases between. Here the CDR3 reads CASSLDSGGSYIGYTF. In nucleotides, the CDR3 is TGTGCCAGCAGCTTAGATTCGGGGGGCTCCTATATTGGCTACACCTTC.

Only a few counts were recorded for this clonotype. CDR3 nucleotides: TGTGCCAGCAGCTTAGTTGGGGCTAGCACAGATACGCAGTATTTT. Translation: CASSLVGASTDTQYF. This chain uses TRBV7-6 with TRBJ2-3, with D possibly matching TRBD1 (5 bases). In germline, CDR1 is SGHVS, CDR2 FNYEAQ. V was shortened by 1 base and J by 0 bases, with 8 bases between the two germline ends. The CDR3 sequence is 15 residues long.

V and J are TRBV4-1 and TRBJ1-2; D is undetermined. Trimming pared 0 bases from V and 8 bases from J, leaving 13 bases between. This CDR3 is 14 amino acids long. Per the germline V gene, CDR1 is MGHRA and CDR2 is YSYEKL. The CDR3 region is CASSQDMAAGGYTF. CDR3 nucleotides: TGCGCCAGCAGCCAAGATATGGCAGCGGGCGGCTACACCTTC.

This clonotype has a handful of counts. The CDR3 loop reads CASSLRPTYNEQFF. Here the CDR3 DNA reads TGTGCCAGCAGCTTACGGCCAACCTACAATGAGCAGTTCTTC. J is TRBJ2-1 and V is TRBV7-2; D call uncertain. Deletions cut 2 bases from V and 2 bases from J, with 7 bases between. Germline values: CDR1 SGHTA, CDR2 FQGNSA. CDR3 length: 14 residues.